These T cell receptor beta chains were read from a single sample in a study of blood T cells in healthy people across ages. In TCRdb, the 5' RACE reads were re-called with MiXCR into one record per CDR3 protein. The sample includes 1.4 million or so distinct CDR3 sequences, approximately 43% of them seen just once. The sequenced sample was blood. These receptors were taken from a woman in her late teens or twenties in good health. Both conserved end residues are part of each CDR3. D genes are given only for firm matches. Clone size is stated in some rows and not others, as once, few, many or a class when expanded.

>.|TRBV6-8|TRBJ2-2|.
CASSKLYLGTANTGELFF
TGTGCCAGCAGTAAACTCTATCTCGGGACGGCGAACACCGGGGAGCTGTTTTTT
>few|TRBV5-1|TRBJ1-4|.
CASSSAGLSRLEKLFF
TGCGCCAGCAGCTCGGCGGGCCTCTCTAGGCTTGAAAAACTGTTTTTT
>.|TRBV30|TRBJ2-7|.
CAWSVGDYEQYF
TGTGCCTGGAGTGTAGGTGATTACGAGCAGTACTTC
>.|TRBV20-1|TRBJ2-5|.
CSAPPFDRRQETQYF
TGCAGCGCTCCTCCCTTCGACAGACGCCAAGAGACCCAGTACTTC
>few|TRBV12-3/TRBV12-4|TRBJ1-2|.
CASSFYRRSYTF
TGTGCCAGCAGTTTTTATCGGAGAAGCTACACCTTC
>once|TRBV20-1|TRBJ1-6|.
CSAKMDGNSPLHF
TGCAGTGCTAAAATGGACGGCAATTCACCCCTCCACTTT
>.|TRBV6-6|TRBJ2-5|TRBD2
CASIHSPPGTSRETQYF
TGTGCCAGCATCCATAGCCCCCCTGGGACTAGCAGAGAGACCCAGTACTTC
>.|TRBV27|TRBJ1-4|.
CASSPLGLFNEKLFF
TGTGCCAGCAGTCCCTTGGGGCTCTTTAATGAAAAACTGTTTTTT
>few|TRBV7-2|TRBJ2-7|.
CASSLEQGSPEQYF
TGTGCCAGCAGCTTAGAACAGGGAAGCCCCGAGCAGTACTTC
>few|TRBV20-1|TRBJ2-7|.
CSAMFEVDYEQYF
TGCAGTGCTATGTTCGAGGTGGACTACGAGCAGTACTTC
>few|TRBV7-2|TRBJ1-2|.
CASTHDGNYGYTF
TGTGCCAGCACACATGACGGGAACTATGGCTACACCTTC
>.|TRBV28|TRBJ2-3|.
CASTKIEFGTDTQYF
TGTGCCAGCACCAAAATCGAGTTTGGCACAGATACGCAGTATTTT
>.|TRBV30|TRBJ2-7|.
CAFRVWGEQYF
TGTGCCTTCAGGGTGTGGGGCGAGCAGTACTTC
>.|TRBV6-2/TRBV6-3|TRBJ1-6|TRBD1
CASSKGQFVSPLHF
TGTGCCAGCAGTAAGGGACAGTTCGTTTCACCCCTCCACTTT
>.|TRBV4-3|TRBJ2-4|.
CASSQERSGGGLAKNIQYF
TGCGCCAGCAGCCAAGAAAGATCCGGCGGGGGCCTCGCCAAAAACATTCAGTACTTC
>.|TRBV30|TRBJ1-1|.
CAWRGLDTEAFF
TGTGCCTGGAGGGGATTAGACACTGAAGCTTTCTTT
>.|TRBV15|TRBJ2-5|TRBD1
CATSRGRGLQETQYF
TGTGCCACCAGCAGAGGAAGGGGGCTCCAAGAGACCCAGTACTTC
>.|TRBV5-1|TRBJ2-5|TRBD2
CASSLNPPGLAEETQYF
TGCGCCAGCAGCTTGAACCCCCCGGGACTAGCGGAAGAGACCCAGTACTTC
>.|TRBV29-1|TRBJ1-2|TRBD1
CSVLQGARGYTF
TGCAGCGTCCTACAGGGGGCGAGAGGCTACACCTTC
>few|TRBV20-1|TRBJ2-1|TRBD1
CSERRDRGSYNEQFF
TGCAGTGAAAGACGGGACAGGGGATCTTACAATGAGCAGTTCTTC
>.|TRBV11-2|TRBJ2-7|.
CASSFEGTAEYF
TGTGCCAGCAGCTTCGAAGGGACCGCGGAGTACTTC
>.|TRBV20-1|TRBJ2-7|TRBD2
CSASLADQTYEQYF
TGCAGTGCTAGCCTAGCGGACCAGACCTACGAGCAGTACTTC